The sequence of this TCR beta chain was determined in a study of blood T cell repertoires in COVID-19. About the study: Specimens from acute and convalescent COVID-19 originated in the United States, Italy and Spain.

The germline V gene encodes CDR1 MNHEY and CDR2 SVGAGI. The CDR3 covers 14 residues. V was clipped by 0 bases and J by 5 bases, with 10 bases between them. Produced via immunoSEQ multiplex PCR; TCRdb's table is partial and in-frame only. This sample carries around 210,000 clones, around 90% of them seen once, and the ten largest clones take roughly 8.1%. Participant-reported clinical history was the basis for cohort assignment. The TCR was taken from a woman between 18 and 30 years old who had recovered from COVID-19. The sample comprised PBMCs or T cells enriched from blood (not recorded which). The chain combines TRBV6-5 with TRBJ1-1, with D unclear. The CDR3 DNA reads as TGTGCCAGCAGTTACTCGGTTGCCCGGACTGAAGCTTTCTTT. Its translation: CASSYSVARTEAFF.